The next 18 T cell receptor beta chains were all read from a single sample in a study of T cell responses to AZD1222 COVID-19 vaccine. Sequenced by immunoSEQ multiplex PCR; TCRdb stores in-frame clones only, minus some. The sample comprises 75,000 to 100,000 clones, 88% of which are singletons, and roughly 6% rests with the top ten. The sequences come from peripheral blood, collected on day 0 of AZD1222 vaccination. These receptors were taken from an adult in good health.

The CDR3 reads CASSNSDIQYF. The CDR3, as DNA: TGTGCCAGCAGTAACTCAGACATTCAGTACTTC. The chain recombines TRBV28 with TRBJ2-4; D uncertain. Trimming cost V 5 bases and J 8 bases, with 7 bases left between them. The germline CDR1 and CDR2 sequences are MDHEN and SYDVKM. CDR3 size: 11 residues.

In the case of this clone: A junction boundary mismatches the germline segment, possibly from a read error. The chain is built from TRBV7-9 and TRBJ2-7; the D call may be TRBD1 or TRBD2 (5 bases each). The germline V gene has CDR1 SEHNR and CDR2 FQNEAQ (reference sequence). The CDR3 is made up of 14 amino acids. DNA of the CDR3: TGTGCCAGCAGCCCCGGGACCGAAATTTACGAGCAGTGCTTC. Amino acids: CASSPGTEIYEQCF. The full variable domain, in which reference TRBV7-9 and TRBJ2-7 provide the parts outside the CDR3, is DTGVSQNPRHKITKRGQNVTFRCDPISEHNRLYWYRQTLGQGPEFLTYFQNEAQLEKSRLLSDRFSAERPKGSFSTLEIQRTEQGDSAMYLCASSPGTEIYEQCFGPGTRLTVT.

This chain links TRBV2 with TRBJ2-7; D gene unclear. Per the germline V gene, CDR1 is SNHLY and CDR2 is FYNNEI. Trimming removed 7 bases at V and 0 bases at J, with 7 bases between. The CDR3 is 12 amino acids. The CDR3 loop reads CASTPSSYEQYF. In nucleotides, the CDR3 is TGTGCCAGCACCCCGAGCTCCTACGAGCAGTACTTC.

V is TRBV5-4 and J is TRBJ2-1; TRBD1 aligns across 10 bases. The CDR3 runs 16 residues. CDR1 and CDR2 from the germline V gene are SGHNT and YYREEE (reference sequence). Trimming removed 5 bases from V and 5 bases from J; junction bases left unmatched: 10. The CDR3 is CASRYQTGGGNNEQFF. CDR3 in DNA: TGTGCCAGCAGGTACCAGACAGGGGGCGGTAACAATGAGCAGTTCTTC.

This chain links TRBV5-4 with TRBJ2-7, with D possibly being TRBD1 or TRBD2 (6 bases each). Trimming pared 2 bases from V and 0 bases from J, leaving 9 bases between. This CDR3 is 14 amino acids long. CDR1 and CDR2 from the germline V gene are SGHNT and YYREEE (reference sequence). CDR3 DNA sequence: TGTGCCAGCAGCTTTAGGGGGGTCTCCTACGAGCAGTACTTC. It codes for CASSFRGVSYEQYF.

This clone was seen just once. V usage is TRBV9 and J usage is TRBJ1-1; 7 bases align to TRBD1. Germline values: CDR1 SGDLS, CDR2 YYNGEE. V lost 4 bases to trimming and J lost 4 bases; unmatched junction nucleotides: 13. The CDR3 sequence is 16 residues long. The CDR3 is CASSPRRGQPGTEAFF. In DNA form, the CDR3 reads TGTGCCAGCAGCCCCCGGAGGGGACAGCCTGGCACTGAAGCTTTCTTT. The variable domain in full, completed from reference TRBV9 and TRBJ1-1, reads DSGVTQTPKHLITATGQRVTLRCSPRSGDLSVYWYQQSLDQGLQFLIQYYNGEERAKGNILERFSAQQFPDLHSELNLSSLELGDSALYFCASSPRRGQPGTEAFFGQGTRLTVV.

Only one count was recorded for this clone. The V call is TRBV19, the J call TRBJ1-1; D is perhaps TRBD1 (5 bases). From germline, CDR1 is LNHDA and CDR2 SQIVND (reference sequence). V was trimmed by 7 bases and J by 5 bases, leaving 14 bases between them. This CDR3 has 13 residues. CDR3 nucleotides: TGTGCCAGTATAGGTCTGGGGGGTACTGAAGCTTTCTTT. Its protein product is CASIGLGGTEAFF. Full variable domain (rest looked up from reference TRBV19 and TRBJ1-1): DGGITQSPKYLFRKEGQNVTLSCEQNLNHDAMYWYRQDPGQGLRLIYYSQIVNDFQKGDIAEGYSVSREKKESFPLTVTSAQKNPTAFYLCASIGLGGTEAFFGQGTRLTVV.

The chain has TRBV30 and TRBJ1-4; no firm D call. The CDR3 consists of 13 residues. From germline, CDR1 is GTSNPN and CDR2 SVGIG (reference sequence). The germline V and J ends were trimmed by 5 bases and 3 bases, with 10 bases remaining between them. CDR3 DNA: TGTGCCTGGCTACAGACTTCTAATGAAAAACTGTTTTTT. Translation: CAWLQTSNEKLFF.

This clone has only one observation. The chain combines TRBV19 with TRBJ2-1; D unresolved. The length of the CDR3 is 15 residues. V lost 3 bases and J lost 0, with 9 bases in between. Germline lookup yields CDR1 LNHDA and CDR2 SQIVND (reference sequence). The CDR3 coding sequence is TGTGCCAGTAGTATGACCTCCAGCTCCTACAATGAGCAGTTCTTC. It specifies CASSMTSSSYNEQFF.

This clone was observed once. The chain carries TRBV11-3 and TRBJ2-1; D uncertain. CDR3 length equals 12 residues. V lost 3 bases and J lost 7, with 7 bases in between. Germline loops: CDR1 SGHNT, CDR2 YENEEA. The CDR3 sequence is CASSFNRNEQFF. The CDR3 DNA reads TGTGCCAGCAGCTTCAATAGGAATGAGCAGTTCTTC.

This chain connects TRBV28 to TRBJ2-7, with D perhaps TRBD1 or TRBD2 (5 bases each). Germline V gives CDR1 MDHEN, CDR2 SYDVKM. V was pared by 8 bases and J by 1 base, with 12 bases between. The CDR3 runs 13 residues. CDR3 in amino acids: CASAGTPSYEQYF. The CDR3 region has the DNA TGTGCCAGCGCCGGGACGCCGTCCTACGAGCAGTACTTC.

The rearrangement uses TRBV7-8 and TRBJ2-2, with 9 bases aligning to TRBD2. The CDR3 length is 16 residues. Germline V lookup: CDR1 SGHVS, CDR2 FQNEAQ. J gave up 1 base and V 4 bases, and 4 bases lay outside the gene matches. CDR3 sequence: CASSSKLAGNTGELFF. The CDR3 DNA reads as TGTGCCAGCAGCTCAAAACTAGCGGGGAACACCGGGGAGCTGTTTTTT.

The rearrangement uses TRBV6-4 and TRBJ2-3; no firm D call. This CDR3 region has 13 residues. Germline lookup yields CDR1 MRHNA and CDR2 SNTAGT. Between the trimmed V and J ends, which lost 3 bases and 8 bases, there was a span of 12 bases. In DNA form, the CDR3 reads TGTGCCAGCAGTGAACTACCGGGTGGTACGCAGTATTTT. Translated, it gives CASSELPGGTQYF.

The V call is TRBV18, the J call TRBJ1-6; D is undetermined. CDR3 length equals 13 residues. Trimming removed 4 bases at V and 9 bases at J, with 10 bases between. CDR1 is KGHSH, CDR2 LQKENI, per germline. The CDR3 coding sequence is TGTGCCAGCTCACAAGGACCCCGTTCACCCCTCCACTTT. Amino acid sequence: CASSQGPRSPLHF.

This rearrangement joins TRBV6-2 or TRBV6-3 to TRBJ2-5, with D maybe TRBD2 (5 bases). Germline CDR1 is MNHEY and CDR2 is SVGEGT. The CDR3 length is 16 residues. Trimming shortened V by 0 bases and J by 4 bases, and 15 bases separated the two germline ends. The CDR3 protein is CASSYSRLALGETQYF. The CDR3 DNA is TGTGCCAGCAGTTACTCGAGGCTAGCCCTCGGAGAGACCCAGTACTTC.

This clone has just one count. The chain links TRBV27 to TRBJ2-7; TRBD2 agrees at 15 bases. CDR3 length: 15 residues. The V segment lost 8 bases and the J segment 1 base; nucleotides outside the gene matches: 3. Germline V gene data show CDR1 as MNHEY and CDR2 as SMNVEV (reference sequence). In DNA form, the CDR3 reads TGTGCCAGCGGGACTAGCGGGAGGATTTCCTACGAGCAGTACTTC. Its protein product is CASGTSGRISYEQYF.

This chain uses TRBV5-4 with TRBJ2-7, with 7 positions matching TRBD1. V gave up 0 bases and J gave up 2 bases; unmatched junction bases: 11. Germline assignment: CDR1 SGHNT and CDR2 YYREEE (reference sequence). This CDR3 region has 17 residues. CDR3 loop: CASSLGLGSTGAYEQYF. In DNA form, the CDR3 reads TGTGCCAGCAGCTTGGGTTTGGGGTCAACAGGGGCCTACGAGCAGTACTTC.

The J gene is TRBJ1-2, the V gene TRBV18; the D is unclear. In germline, CDR1 is KGHSH, CDR2 LQKENI. The V end was cut by 2 bases, the J end by 4 bases, with 11 bases between. The CDR3 has 14 amino acids. As DNA, the CDR3 is TGTGCCAGCTCACCAATTCCGACCGGCTATGGCTACACCTTC. Translating gives CASSPIPTGYGYTF.